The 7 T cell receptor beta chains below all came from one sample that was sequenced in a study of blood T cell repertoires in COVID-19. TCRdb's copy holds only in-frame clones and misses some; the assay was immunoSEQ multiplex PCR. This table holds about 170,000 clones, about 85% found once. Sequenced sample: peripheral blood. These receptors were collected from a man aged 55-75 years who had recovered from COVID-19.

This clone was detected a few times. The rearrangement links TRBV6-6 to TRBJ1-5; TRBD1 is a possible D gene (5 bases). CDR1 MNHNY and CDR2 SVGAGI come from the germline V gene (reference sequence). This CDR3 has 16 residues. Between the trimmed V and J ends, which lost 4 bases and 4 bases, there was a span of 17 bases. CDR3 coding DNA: TGTGCCAGCAGTTCCACGGGGGGGAGGGCAAATCAGCCCCAGCATTTT. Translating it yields CASSSTGGRANQPQHF.

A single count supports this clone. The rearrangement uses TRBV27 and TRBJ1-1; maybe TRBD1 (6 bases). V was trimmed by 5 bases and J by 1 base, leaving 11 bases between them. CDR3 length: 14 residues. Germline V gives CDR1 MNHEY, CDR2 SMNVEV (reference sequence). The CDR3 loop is CASSPYRENTEAFF. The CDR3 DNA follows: TGTGCCAGCAGTCCGTACAGGGAGAACACTGAAGCTTTCTTT.

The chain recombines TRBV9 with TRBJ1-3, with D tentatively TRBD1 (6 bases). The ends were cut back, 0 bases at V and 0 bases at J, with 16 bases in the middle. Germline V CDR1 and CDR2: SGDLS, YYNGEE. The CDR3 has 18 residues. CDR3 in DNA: TGTGCCAGCAGCGTAGAGACGGACAGTTCGGCCTCTGGAAACACCATATATTTT. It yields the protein CASSVETDSSASGNTIYF.

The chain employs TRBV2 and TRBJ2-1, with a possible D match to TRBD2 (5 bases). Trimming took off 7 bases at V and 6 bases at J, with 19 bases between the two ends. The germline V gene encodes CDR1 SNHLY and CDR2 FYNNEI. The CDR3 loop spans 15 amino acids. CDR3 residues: CASNPDSPPRNEQFF. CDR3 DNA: TGTGCCAGCAACCCGGACTCCCCTCCGCGCAATGAGCAGTTCTTC.

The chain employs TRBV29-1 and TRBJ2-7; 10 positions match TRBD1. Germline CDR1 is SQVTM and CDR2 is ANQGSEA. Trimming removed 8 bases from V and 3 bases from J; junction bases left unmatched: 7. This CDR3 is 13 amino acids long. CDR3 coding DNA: TGCAGCTATTCCGGGACAGGGGACTACGAGCAGTACTTC. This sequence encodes CSYSGTGDYEQYF.

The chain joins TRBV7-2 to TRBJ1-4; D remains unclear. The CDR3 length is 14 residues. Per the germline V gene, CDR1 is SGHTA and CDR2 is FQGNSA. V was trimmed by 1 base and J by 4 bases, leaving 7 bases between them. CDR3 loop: CASSLGSVNEKLFF. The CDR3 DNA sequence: TGTGCCAGCAGCTTAGGCTCAGTTAATGAAAAACTGTTTTTT. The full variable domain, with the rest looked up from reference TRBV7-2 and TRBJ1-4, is GAGVSQSPSNKVTEKGKDVELRCDPISGHTALYWYRQSLGQGLEFLIYFQGNSAPDKSGLPSDRFSAERTGGSVSTLTIQRTQQEDSAVYLCASSLGSVNEKLFFGSGTQLSVL.

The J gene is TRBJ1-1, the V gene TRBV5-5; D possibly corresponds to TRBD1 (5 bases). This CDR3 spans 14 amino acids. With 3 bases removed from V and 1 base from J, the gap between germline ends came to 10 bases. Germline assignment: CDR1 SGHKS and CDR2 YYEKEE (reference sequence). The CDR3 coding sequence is TGTGCCAGCAGCTCAGGGCGAGAGAACACTGAAGCTTTCTTT. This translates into CASSSGRENTEAFF.